This T cell receptor (beta chain) was documented in a study of CD8+ T cells in alopecia areata (dated 2018 in TCRdb). Study-wide context: Treated patients were enrolled in an open-label pilot trial of oral tofacitinib at 5 to 10 mg twice daily for moderate-to-severe alopecia areata. Tofacitinib was administered for 6 to 18 months, and 6 months of follow-up off drug were then conducted to assess delayed response and recurrence. In both human patients and the C3H/HeJ mouse model, the study applied high-throughput TCRbeta sequencing to look at T cell clonal expansion in alopecia areata. Scalp tissue and sorted CD4+ and CD8+ peripheral blood T cells from patchy and totalis/universalis alopecia areata patients and from healthy controls were covered by human TCRbeta sequencing. Biopsies were taken from tofacitinib-treated patients at baseline and at 4 and 24 weeks of treatment, and a later scalp biopsy was taken in several of the tofacitinib-treated patients. Scalp clonality was compared across normal scalp (n=4), patchy alopecia areata scalp (n=8), and alopecia totalis/universalis scalp (n=8). RNA came from the PAXgene miRNA kit for fixed scalp, the miRNeasy kit for PBMCs, and the RNeasy kit for mouse skin. TCRbeta CDR3 regions were amplified by immunoSEQ multiplex PCR using 35 Vbeta forward and 13 Jbeta reverse primers. The investigation overall reported the following: Compared with mice, TCR sequences shared between patients were less clear, possibly partly because of HLA diversity across the patient population. Unlike mouse skin, where gammadelta T cells dominate, normal human skin contains resident alphabeta T cells that get sequenced too, which complicates analysis of the scalp TCR repertoire. Compared with normal scalp, lesional scalp, particularly in alopecia totalis/universalis, had higher clonality and more expanded CD8+ clones, which suggests antigenic drive.

Taken with the paper, the label for time point translates to: baseline before oral tofacitinib. Peripheral blood and lesional scalp punch biopsies were obtained from patients with alopecia areata. PBMCs were isolated by density centrifugation and stained for CD3, CD4 and CD8, after which CD4+ and CD8+ T cells were sorted on a FACSAria. Comments on this clone: Its recognized antigen is unknown. Per-base quality was not reported, and no clone a single base away is much larger than it.

Library method: the immunoSEQ multiplex PCR assay. To provide template for TCR sequencing, every sample had RNA extracted and reverse transcribed into cDNA. First-strand cDNA was synthesized with SuperScript III using a 2:1 mix of oligo-dT and random hexamers. Amplification bias was assessed with a synthetic immune receptor repertoire, and residual bias was removed computationally. The original pipeline was this. After raw reads were preprocessed to remove errors, the CDR3 was defined following IMGT conventions as running from the conserved cysteine to phenylalanine. Clonality was computed as 1 minus the Shannon entropy, with the entropy normalized by log2 of the number of productive unique TCRs. Whether scalp clones were CD4 or CD8 was inferred by matching scalp TCRbeta sequences against CD4 and CD8 repertoires sorted from blood. The clones in this table, taken by TCRdb from immuneACCESS, are in-frame only. Not every clone is retained; where verified, under half of the shortfall comes from an unresolved V gene, and the cause of the rest is unknown. The V and J calls and clone size are taken from that table; D and trimming were inferred from the DNA. The sample includes just over 150,000 clones, with 40% to 60% observed a single time. Roughly a fifth of the sample is in the top ten clones.

Sequences MNHEY (CDR1) and SMNVEV (CDR2) are obtained from the germline V gene (reference sequence). Including the terminal cysteine and phenylalanine, the CDR3 comprises 14 residues. This entry keeps only the CDR3 DNA: 42 bases, framed from base 1. V drops 6 bases and J drops 4 bases, leaving 16 bases in between. The TCR was taken from a human donor with alopecia areata. The chain is assembled from TRBV27 and TRBJ2-7; the D gene cannot be resolved reliably. The sequenced sample was CD8+ T cells sorted from blood, obtained at week 0. The DNA sequence follows: TGTGCCAGCAGCCCGTCGGGCACCTTATACGAGCAGTACTTC. Its product reads: CASSPSGTLYEQYF.